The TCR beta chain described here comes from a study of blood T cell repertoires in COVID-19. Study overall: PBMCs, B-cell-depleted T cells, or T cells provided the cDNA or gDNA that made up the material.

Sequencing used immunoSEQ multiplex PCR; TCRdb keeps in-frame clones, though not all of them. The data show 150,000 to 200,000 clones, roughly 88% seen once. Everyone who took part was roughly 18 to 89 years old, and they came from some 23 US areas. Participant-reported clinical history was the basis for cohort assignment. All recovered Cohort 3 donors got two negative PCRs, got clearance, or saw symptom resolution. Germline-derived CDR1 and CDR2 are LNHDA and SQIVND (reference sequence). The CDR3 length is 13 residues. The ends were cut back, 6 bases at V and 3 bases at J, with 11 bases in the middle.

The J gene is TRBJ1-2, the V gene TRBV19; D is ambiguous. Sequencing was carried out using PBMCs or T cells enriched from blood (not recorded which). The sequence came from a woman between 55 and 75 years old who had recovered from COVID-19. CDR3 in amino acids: CASRVEGDYGYTF. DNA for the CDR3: TGTGCCAGTAGGGTCGAGGGCGACTATGGCTACACCTTC. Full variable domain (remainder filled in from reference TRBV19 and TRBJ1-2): DGGITQSPKYLFRKEGQNVTLSCEQNLNHDAMYWYRQDPGQGLRLIYYSQIVNDFQKGDIAEGYSVSREKKESFPLTVTSAQKNPTAFYLCASRVEGDYGYTFGSGTRLTVV.